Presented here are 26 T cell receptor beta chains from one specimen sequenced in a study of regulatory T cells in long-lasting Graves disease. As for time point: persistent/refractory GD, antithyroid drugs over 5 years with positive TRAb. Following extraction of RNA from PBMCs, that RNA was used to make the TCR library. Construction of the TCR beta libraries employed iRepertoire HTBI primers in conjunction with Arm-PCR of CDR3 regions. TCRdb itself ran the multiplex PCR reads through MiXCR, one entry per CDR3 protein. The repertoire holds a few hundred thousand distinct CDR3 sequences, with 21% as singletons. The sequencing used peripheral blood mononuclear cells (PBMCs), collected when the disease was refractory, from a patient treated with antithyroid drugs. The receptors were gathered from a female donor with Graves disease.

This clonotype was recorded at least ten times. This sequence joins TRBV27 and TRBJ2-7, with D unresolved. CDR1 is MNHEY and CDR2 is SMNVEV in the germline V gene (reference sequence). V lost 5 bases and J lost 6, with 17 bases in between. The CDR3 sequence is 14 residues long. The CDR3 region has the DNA TGTGCCAGCAGTCAAACGTGGTCGTGGACCGAGCAGTACTTC. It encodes CASSQTWSWTEQYF.

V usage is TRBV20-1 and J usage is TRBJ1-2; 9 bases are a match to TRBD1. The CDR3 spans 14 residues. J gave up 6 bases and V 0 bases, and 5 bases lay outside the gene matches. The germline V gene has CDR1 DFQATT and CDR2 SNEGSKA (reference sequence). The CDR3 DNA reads TGCAGTGCTAGAGACTTTGACAGGGGGGATGGCTACACCTTC. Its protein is CSARDFDRGDGYTF.

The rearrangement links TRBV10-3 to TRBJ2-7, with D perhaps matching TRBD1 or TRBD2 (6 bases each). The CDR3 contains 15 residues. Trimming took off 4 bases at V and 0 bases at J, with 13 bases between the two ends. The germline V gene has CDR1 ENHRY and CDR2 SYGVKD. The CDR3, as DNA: TGTGCCATCAGTGGCAGGGGAGGCCCCTCCTACGAGCAGTACTTC. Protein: CAISGRGGPSYEQYF.

This CDR3 reads CASSAKVTSNTGELFF. Here the CDR3 DNA reads TGTGCCAGCAGCGCAAAAGTAACCTCGAACACCGGGGAGCTGTTTTTT. The chain links TRBV6-2 or TRBV6-3 to TRBJ2-2; no clear D gene. CDR1 and CDR2 from the germline V gene are MNHEY and SVGEGT. CDR3 length: 16 amino acids. Deletions cut 6 bases from V and 0 bases from J, with 14 bases between.

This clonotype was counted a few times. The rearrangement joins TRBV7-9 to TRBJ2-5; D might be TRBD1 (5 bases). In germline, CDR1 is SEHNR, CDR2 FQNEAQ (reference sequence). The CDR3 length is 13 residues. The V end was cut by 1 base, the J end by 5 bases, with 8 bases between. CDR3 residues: CASSLGQSETQYF. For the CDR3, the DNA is TGTGCCAGCAGCTTAGGACAGAGTGAGACCCAGTACTTC.

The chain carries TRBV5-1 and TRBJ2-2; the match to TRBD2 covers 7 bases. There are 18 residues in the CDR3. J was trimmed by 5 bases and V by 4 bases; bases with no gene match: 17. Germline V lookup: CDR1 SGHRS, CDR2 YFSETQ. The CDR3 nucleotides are TGCGCCAGCAGCCGACAACAAACGATAGCGGGTGATACCGGGGAGCTGTTTTTT. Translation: CASSRQQTIAGDTGELFF.

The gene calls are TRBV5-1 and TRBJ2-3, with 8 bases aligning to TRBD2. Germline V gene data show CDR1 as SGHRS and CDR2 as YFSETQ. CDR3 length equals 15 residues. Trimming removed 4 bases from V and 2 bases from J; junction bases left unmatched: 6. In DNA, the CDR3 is TGCGCCAGCAGCCTTGGACTAGCCCTCACAGATACGCAGTATTTT. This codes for CASSLGLALTDTQYF.

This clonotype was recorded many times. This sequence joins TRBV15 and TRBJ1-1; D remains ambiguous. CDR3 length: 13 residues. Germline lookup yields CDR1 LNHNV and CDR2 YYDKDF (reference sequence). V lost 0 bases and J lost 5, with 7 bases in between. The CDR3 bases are TGTGCCACCAGCAGAGAGGGGATAACTGAAGCTTTCTTT. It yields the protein CATSREGITEAFF.

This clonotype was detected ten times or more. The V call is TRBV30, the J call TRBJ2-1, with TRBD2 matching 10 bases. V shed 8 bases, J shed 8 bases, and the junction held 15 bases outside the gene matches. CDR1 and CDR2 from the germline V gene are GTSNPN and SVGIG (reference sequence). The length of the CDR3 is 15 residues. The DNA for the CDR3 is TGTGCCACCCAGACCCCAGCGGGAGGGTGGCATGAGCAGTTCTTC. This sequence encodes CATQTPAGGWHEQFF. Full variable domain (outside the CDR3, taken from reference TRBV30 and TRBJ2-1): SQTIHQWPATLVQPVGSPLSLECTVEGTSNPNLYWYRQAAGRGLQLLFYSVGIGQISSEVPQNLSASRPQDRQFILSSKKLLLSDSGFYLCATQTPAGGWHEQFFGPGTRLTVL.

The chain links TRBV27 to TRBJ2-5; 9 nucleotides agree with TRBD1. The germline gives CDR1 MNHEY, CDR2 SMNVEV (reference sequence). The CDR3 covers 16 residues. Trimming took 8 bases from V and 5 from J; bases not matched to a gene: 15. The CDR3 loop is CASGDLPGQGGETQYF. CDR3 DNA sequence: TGTGCCAGCGGAGATTTACCGGGACAGGGCGGCGAGACCCAGTACTTC.

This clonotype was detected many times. The CDR3 loop reads CASSQGTDNYGYTF. DNA of the CDR3: TGTGCCAGCAGCCAAGGAACGGACAACTATGGCTACACCTTC. The genes are TRBV3-1 and TRBJ1-2; D remains unclear. With 1 base removed from V and 2 bases from J, the gap between germline ends came to 8 bases. CDR3 length equals 14 residues. CDR1 LGHDT and CDR2 YNNKEL come from the germline V gene (reference sequence).

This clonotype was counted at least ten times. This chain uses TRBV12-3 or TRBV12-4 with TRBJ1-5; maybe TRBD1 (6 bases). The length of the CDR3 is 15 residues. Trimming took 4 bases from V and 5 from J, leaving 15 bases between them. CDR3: CASSSTSAGDQPQHF. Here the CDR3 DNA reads TGTGCCAGCAGTTCGACTTCGGCAGGGGATCAGCCCCAGCATTTT.

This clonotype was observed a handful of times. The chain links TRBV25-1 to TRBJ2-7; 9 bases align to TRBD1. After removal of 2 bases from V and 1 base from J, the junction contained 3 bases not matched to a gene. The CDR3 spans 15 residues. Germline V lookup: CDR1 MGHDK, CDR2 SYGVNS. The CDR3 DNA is TGTGCCAGCAGTGAAGGGACAGGGCTATCCTACGAGCAGTACTTC. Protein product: CASSEGTGLSYEQYF.

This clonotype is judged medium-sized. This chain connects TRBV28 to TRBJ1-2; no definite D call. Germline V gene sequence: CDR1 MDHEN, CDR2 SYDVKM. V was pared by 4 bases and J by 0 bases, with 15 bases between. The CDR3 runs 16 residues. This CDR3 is CASSWGWSQTNYGYTF. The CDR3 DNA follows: TGTGCCAGCAGTTGGGGTTGGAGCCAGACTAACTATGGCTACACCTTC.

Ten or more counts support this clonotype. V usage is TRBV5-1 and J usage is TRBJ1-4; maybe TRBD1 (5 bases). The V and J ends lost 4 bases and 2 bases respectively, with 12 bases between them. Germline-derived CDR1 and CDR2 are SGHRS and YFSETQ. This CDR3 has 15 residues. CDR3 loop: CASSPQTATNEKLFF. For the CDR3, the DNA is TGCGCCAGCAGCCCCCAGACAGCCACTAATGAAAAACTGTTTTTT.

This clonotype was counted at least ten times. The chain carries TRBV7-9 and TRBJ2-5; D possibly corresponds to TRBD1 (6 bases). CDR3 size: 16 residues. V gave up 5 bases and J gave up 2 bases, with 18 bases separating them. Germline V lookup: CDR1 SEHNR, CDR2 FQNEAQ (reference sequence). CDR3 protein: CASSRGGQGQQETQYF. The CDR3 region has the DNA TGTGCCAGCAGCCGTGGAGGACAAGGACAGCAAGAGACCCAGTACTTC.

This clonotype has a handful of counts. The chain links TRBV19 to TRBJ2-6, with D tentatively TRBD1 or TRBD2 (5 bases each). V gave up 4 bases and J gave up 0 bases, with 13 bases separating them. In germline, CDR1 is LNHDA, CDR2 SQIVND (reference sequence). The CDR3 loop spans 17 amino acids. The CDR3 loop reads CASSRDARSSGANVLTF. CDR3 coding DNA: TGTGCCAGTAGTAGGGACGCACGGAGCTCTGGGGCCAACGTCCTGACTTTC.

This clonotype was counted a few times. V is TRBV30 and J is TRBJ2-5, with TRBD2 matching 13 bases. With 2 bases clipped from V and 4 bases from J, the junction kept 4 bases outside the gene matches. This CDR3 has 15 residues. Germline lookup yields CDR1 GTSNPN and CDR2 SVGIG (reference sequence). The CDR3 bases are TGTGCCTGGAGTCTAGGACTAGCGGGGGCAGAGACCCAGTACTTC. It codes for CAWSLGLAGAETQYF.

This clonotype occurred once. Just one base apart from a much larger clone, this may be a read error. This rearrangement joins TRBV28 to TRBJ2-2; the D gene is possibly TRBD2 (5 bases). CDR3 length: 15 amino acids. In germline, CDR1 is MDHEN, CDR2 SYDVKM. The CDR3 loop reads CASSSRRLGAGELSF. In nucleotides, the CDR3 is TGTGCCAGCAGTTCCCGGAGGTTGGGAGCCGGGGAGCTGTCTTTT.

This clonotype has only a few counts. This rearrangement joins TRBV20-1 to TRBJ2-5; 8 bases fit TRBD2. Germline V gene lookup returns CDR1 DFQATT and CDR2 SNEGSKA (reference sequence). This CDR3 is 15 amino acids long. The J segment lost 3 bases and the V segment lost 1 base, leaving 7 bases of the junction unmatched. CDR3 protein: CSARGVAGREETQYF. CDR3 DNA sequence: TGCAGTGCTAGAGGGGTAGCGGGGAGGGAAGAGACCCAGTACTTC.

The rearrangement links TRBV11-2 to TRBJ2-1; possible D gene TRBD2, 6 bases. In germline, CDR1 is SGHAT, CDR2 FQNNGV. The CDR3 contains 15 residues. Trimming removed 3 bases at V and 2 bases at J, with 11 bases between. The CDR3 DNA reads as TGTGCCAGCAGCTTCTGGGCGGGGCCCTACAATGAGCAGTTCTTC. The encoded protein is CASSFWAGPYNEQFF.

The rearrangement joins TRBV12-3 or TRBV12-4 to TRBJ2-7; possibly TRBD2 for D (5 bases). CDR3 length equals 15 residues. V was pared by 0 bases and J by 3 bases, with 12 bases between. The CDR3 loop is CASSLAGSSIYEQYF. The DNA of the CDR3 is TGTGCCAGCAGTTTAGCGGGGAGTTCAATCTACGAGCAGTACTTC.

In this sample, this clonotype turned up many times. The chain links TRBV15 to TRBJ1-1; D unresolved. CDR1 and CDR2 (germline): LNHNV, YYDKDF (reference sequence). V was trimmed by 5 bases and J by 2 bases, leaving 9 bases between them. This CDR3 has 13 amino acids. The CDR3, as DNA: TGTGCCACCAGCTCTCAATTAAACACTGAAGCTTTCTTT. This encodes CATSSQLNTEAFF.

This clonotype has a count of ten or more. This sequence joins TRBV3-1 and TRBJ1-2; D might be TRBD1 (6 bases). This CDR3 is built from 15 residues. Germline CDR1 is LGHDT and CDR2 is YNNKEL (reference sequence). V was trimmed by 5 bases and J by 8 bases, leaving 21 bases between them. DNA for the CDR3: TGTGCCAGCAGCAACGTTCTTCCGGGGGCGGAGGGCTACACCTTC. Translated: CASSNVLPGAEGYTF.

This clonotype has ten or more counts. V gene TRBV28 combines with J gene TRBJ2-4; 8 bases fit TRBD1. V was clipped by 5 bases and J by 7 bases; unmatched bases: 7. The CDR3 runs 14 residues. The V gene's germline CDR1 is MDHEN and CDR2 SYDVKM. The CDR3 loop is CASSQRQGLNIQYF. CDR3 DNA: TGTGCCAGCAGTCAGCGACAGGGGTTGAACATTCAGTACTTC.

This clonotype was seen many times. CDR3 sequence reads: CASSLAEGETQYF. The CDR3 DNA reads TGTGCCAGCAGCCTAGCGGAGGGGGAGACCCAGTACTTC. The V call is TRBV12-3 or TRBV12-4, the J call TRBJ2-5; 7 nucleotides line up with TRBD2. Trimming took 6 bases from V and 5 from J; bases not matched to a gene: 6. The CDR3 runs to 13 residues.